The entry below gives a single T cell receptor beta chain sequence along with its context. Its antigen is undetermined. This sample was included in a study of T cells after posttransplantation cyclophosphamide. Study-level results: Later blood repertoires were often dominated by clones from the donor CD8+ memory compartment.

Treatment was busulfan-fludarabine conditioning, a marrow graft, and cyclophosphamide on days +3 and +4. Repertoires were generated with immunoSEQ multiplex PCR, while TCRdb's copy carries only in-frame clones and drops some. Among 5,000 to 6,500 clones listed, approximately 71% were seen once. The CDR3 covers 15 residues. V lost 0 bases and J lost 4; bases outside the gene matches: 4. Germline values: CDR1 SGDLS, CDR2 YYNGEE. J is TRBJ2-3 and V is TRBV9; TRBD2 matches 8 bases. This material consisted of PBMCs, taken after allogeneic stem cell transplant with posttransplant cyclophosphamide. The clonotype comes from a male patient aged 55 to 70 who received an allogeneic stem cell transplant from an unrelated donor, was CMV-positive, and had no GVHD. Some of the T cells may derive from the graft donor. The CDR3 nucleotides are TGTGCCAGCAGCGTAGCAGCGGGAGAACCAGATACGCAGTATTTT. Its protein product is CASSVAAGEPDTQYF.